This note documents a single TCR beta chain sequence. This clonotype turned up a few times. No cognate antigen has been identified for it. No base quality values were provided; no much bigger clone lies one nucleotide off. This sample was included in a study of post-analysis software for immune sequencing data (dated by TCRdb to about 2015). For context, the study as a whole: Relapsing-remitting, secondary progressive and progressive-relapsing multiple sclerosis were recorded as disease courses, and subtype annotation was lacking for some patients. The multiple sclerosis patient repertoires were compared with 11 previously published healthy control repertoires from donors aged about 6 to 28 years. A subset of samples was prepared in parallel using single-end sample barcoding, then pooled and co-amplified after Illumina adapter ligation. The research as a whole found: Strong co-clustering of samples prepared in the same batch was shown by direct clustering with F measure, prompting a batch-effect correction. The control group was slightly older than the multiple sclerosis patient group. Four to six TRBV segments, including TRBV5-6, TRBV5-1 and TRBV20-1, were significantly more frequent in patients than controls. Multiple sclerosis patients had significantly lower normalized Chao1 diversity than controls, a result that suggests substantial peripheral T-cell clonal expansion.

Preparation of the library involved PCR. The instrument given in TCRdb is Illumina HiSeq 2500. To reduce PCR and sequencing biases, unique molecular identifiers were incorporated into the TCR beta cDNA libraries. Roughly 0.5 million cDNA molecules were obtained per 1 to 10 million input T cells, so each molecule approximated one T cell. Patient libraries were prepared and sequenced with the same protocol used for the earlier healthy control dataset. Within a given batch, samples were prepared together, multiplexed and sequenced on the same HiSeq lane. The study's own analysis went as follows. Raw barcoded reads were processed with MIGEC, discarding single-read molecular identifier groups before consensus assembly and CDR3 extraction. Clonotype tables were post-analysed with VDJtools, and diversity was normalized by down-sampling all datasets to the smallest sample size. In repertoire overlap clustering, CDR3 amino acid sequences, but not nucleotide sequences, were matched to correct batch-related cross-sample contamination. Using fastp trimming at Q25 and MiXCR clonotype assembly, TCRdb reanalyzed the public sequencing data and kept in-frame beta chains. Every CDR3 protein is listed once, alongside the most common genes and DNA of its rows. The V and J calls and clone size come from TCRdb's table, not from the authors' own analysis. The sample table contains approximately 730,000 distinct CDR3 sequences; only one count was recorded for 25% to 30% of them. The ten largest clones take up around 0.55% of the sample.

V is pared back by 2 bases and J by 1 base, with 20 bases lying between the germline termini. The CDR3 has 18 amino acids, counting the end cysteine and phenylalanine. CDR3 DNA is the only sequence kept; it has 54 bases, read in frame from the first base. Per the germline V gene (reference sequence), SEHNR is the CDR1 and FQNEAQ is the CDR2. TCR beta repertoires were profiled from peripheral blood of approximately 13 young patients with multiple sclerosis to demonstrate the VDJtools post-analysis software. The patients with multiple sclerosis were children and adolescents between about 6 and 16 years of age.

The receptor was derived from a girl between 10 and 17 years old with multiple sclerosis. The sequenced sample consisted of blood. In this chain, TRBV7-9 is recombined with TRBJ2-5; no D gene is confidently identified. The DNA sequence follows: TGTGCCAGCAGCTTACTTACGGGCACCCTGGACGGCCAAGAGACCCAGTACTTC. The translation is CASSLLTGTLDGQETQYF.